The text below deals with one TCR beta chain. Its specificity is not known. CDR3 length: 14 amino acids. Trimming left V 0 bases short and J 2 bases short, with 7 bases between. Germline V gives CDR1 MNHEY, CDR2 SVGAGI. The sample originates from a study of shared clonotypes between healthy human individuals. The wider study: Contributing individuals were a couple of females and three males aged 18 to 49.

TCRdb's copy holds only in-frame clones and misses some; the assay was immunoSEQ multiplex PCR. The sample includes about 1.5 million clones, nearly 99% of them seen just once. CD45RA-negative memory and CD45RA+ naive subsets were split from the CD4+ cells. Overall study findings and caveats: Generation probability values for non-shared clonotypes were lower than those for clonotypes shared by all four donors. Only blood was sampled, and tissue TCR repertoires likely differ from blood ones.

The sequenced material came from naive CD4+ T cells sorted from blood. Described subset: CD45RA+ positively selected. This clonotype originated in a young man in good health. V and J are TRBV6-5 and TRBJ2-5; D remains ambiguous. The CDR3 coding sequence is TGTGCCAGCAGTTACTCGATGCAGCAAGAGACCCAGTACTTC. It yields the protein CASSYSMQQETQYF.